This T cell receptor beta chain was captured by sequencing in a study of T cell responses to AZD1222 COVID-19 vaccine. Turning to the study itself: Second-dose timings of about 4 or about 12 weeks were pooled. The study, taken as a whole, reports: There were vaccine-associated CD4 TCRs across spike, dominant at 160-218 and 743-854.

Turning to this clone: Its antigen is unidentified.

The germline gives CDR1 SQVTM, CDR2 ANQGSEA. Trimming stripped 7 bases from V and 7 bases from J, with 13 bases between. This CDR3 spans 11 amino acids. Here immunoSEQ multiplex PCR was the method, and the copy in TCRdb shows in-frame clones only, minus some. The sample shows around 100,000 clones, roughly nine tenths of them seen only once. V and J are TRBV29-1 and TRBJ1-1; D gene ambiguous. The sequences come from peripheral blood, collected on day 0 of AZD1222 vaccination. The clonotype comes from an adult in good health. The CDR3: CSGTDAVEAFF. In DNA form, the CDR3 reads TGCAGCGGGACGGACGCGGTTGAAGCTTTCTTT.